Sequencing of this T cell receptor beta chain was carried out in a study of T cell repertoires in cytomegalovirus infection. A word on this clonotype: Its antigen is still unknown.

TCRdb used MiXCR to reprocess the reads, holding one entry per CDR3 protein. The data hold 110,000 or so distinct CDR3 sequences, with less than 30% observed a single time. V was shortened by 5 bases and J by 9 bases, with 17 bases between the two germline ends. Germline CDR1 SEHNR, CDR2 FQNEAQ (reference sequence). The length of the CDR3 is 14 residues. This chain links TRBV7-9 with TRBJ1-5; TRBD1 is a possible D gene (5 bases). This sequence originates from a human donor in good health (CMV status not recorded). Some clones in this sample may be carry-over from other donors' samples. The starting material was CD8+ T cells from cultured PBMCs, obtained from culture after CMV antigen stimulation. The CDR3 spells CASSHQGPVGPQHF. The CDR3 DNA reads as TGTGCCAGCAGCCATCAGGGACCGGTCGGGCCCCAGCATTTT.